The 15 T cell receptor beta chains in this list originate from one sample, sequenced in a study of cytomegalovirus exposure and HLA in healthy donors. PCR used 60 Vbeta primers and 13 Jbeta primers. Clones were sequenced by immunoSEQ multiplex PCR, and TCRdb holds only the in-frame ones, with some missing. The sample contains 150,000 to 200,000 clones, about three quarters of which appear only once. The sequenced sample was PBMCs. Every receptor here comes from a woman in her thirties in good health and CMV-seropositive.

The chain recombines TRBV27 with TRBJ1-2, with D possibly matching TRBD1 (5 bases). Deletions cut 6 bases from V and 5 bases from J, with 13 bases between. The germline CDR1 and CDR2 sequences are MNHEY and SMNVEV (reference sequence). The length of the CDR3 is 13 residues. In nucleotides, the CDR3 is TGTGCCAGCAGGCCCATGGGGCCTTATGGCTACACCTTC. Amino acid sequence: CASRPMGPYGYTF.

This sequence joins TRBV30 and TRBJ1-2; D might be TRBD1 (5 bases). The germline V gene has CDR1 GTSNPN and CDR2 SVGIG (reference sequence). V lost 1 base and J lost 3, with 15 bases in between. The CDR3 runs 15 residues. The CDR3: CAWSALQADYYGYTF. CDR3 DNA: TGTGCCTGGAGTGCACTACAGGCCGATTACTATGGCTACACCTTC.

The J gene is TRBJ1-5, the V gene TRBV28; no clear D. Trimming shortened V by 5 bases and J by 4 bases, and 12 bases separated the two germline ends. CDR3 length: 14 residues. CDR1 and CDR2 (germline): MDHEN, SYDVKM. The CDR3 nucleotides are TGTGCCAGCAGTCTACGGGTCCTTAATCAGCCCCAGCATTTT. Translating gives CASSLRVLNQPQHF. The whole variable domain, remainder taken from reference TRBV28 and TRBJ1-5, is DVKVTQSSRYLVKRTGEKVFLECVQDMDHENMFWYRQDPGLGLRLIYFSYDVKMKEKGDIPEGYSVSREKKERFSLILESASTNQTSMYLCASSLRVLNQPQHFGDGTRLSIL.

The chain recombines TRBV7-9 with TRBJ2-7; 7 bases are shared with TRBD1. Germline-derived CDR1 and CDR2 are SEHNR and FQNEAQ (reference sequence). V shed 6 bases, J shed 7 bases, and the junction held 9 bases outside the gene matches. The CDR3 loop spans 13 amino acids. The DNA for the CDR3 is TGTGCCAGCAGTTTAATTGGGACAGATGAGCAGTACTTC. It is translated as CASSLIGTDEQYF.

This sequence joins TRBV12-5 and TRBJ1-1; TRBD1 matches 8 bases. The V gene end was trimmed by 0 bases and the J gene end by 5 bases; junction bases not matched to a gene: 8. Germline CDR1 and CDR2: LGHNT and FRNRAP. The CDR3 loop spans 16 amino acids. This CDR3 reads CASGLVPGQGRTEAFF. The CDR3 DNA reads TGTGCTAGTGGTTTGGTCCCCGGACAGGGTCGGACTGAAGCTTTCTTT.

The chain employs TRBV6-5 and TRBJ2-1; 9 positions match TRBD1. The CDR3 totals 14 residues. Germline loops: CDR1 MNHEY, CDR2 SVGAGI. V lost 4 bases and J lost 5; bases outside the gene matches: 3. The CDR3 DNA follows: TGTGCCAGCAGTTCAGACAGGGGGGACAATGAGCAGTTCTTC. This codes for CASSSDRGDNEQFF.

This clone was counted a few times. The chain is built from TRBV28 and TRBJ2-1, with 10 bases lining up with TRBD2. The CDR3 is made up of 16 amino acids. V lost 4 bases, J lost 1 base, and 4 bases stayed unmatched. Looked up from germline, CDR1 is MDHEN and CDR2 is SYDVKM. The CDR3 DNA reads TGTGCCAGCAGTTCCCGACTAGCGGGTTCCTACAATGAGCAGTTCTTC. It encodes CASSSRLAGSYNEQFF.

The V call is TRBV28, the J call TRBJ1-1, with 7 nucleotides matching TRBD1. The CDR3 has 15 amino acids. From germline, CDR1 is MDHEN and CDR2 SYDVKM. V dropped 3 bases and J dropped 1; count of bases not matched to a gene: 5. This CDR3 reads CASSLSGTENTEAFF. For the CDR3, the DNA is TGTGCCAGCAGTTTGTCCGGGACAGAGAACACTGAAGCTTTCTTT.

Only a few counts were recorded for this clone. The chain combines TRBV15 with TRBJ2-1, with no clear D. V was trimmed by 4 bases and J by 9 bases, leaving 16 bases between them. Germline CDR1 is LNHNV and CDR2 is YYDKDF (reference sequence). The CDR3 extends over 14 amino acids. The CDR3 nucleotides are TGTGCCACCAGCATAGAACTTAGCCCTCCTGAGCAGTTCTTC. Its protein product is CATSIELSPPEQFF.

The rearrangement uses TRBV7-9 and TRBJ1-1; D is perhaps TRBD1 (6 bases). The CDR3 totals 15 residues. CDR1 and CDR2 (germline): SEHNR, FQNEAQ (reference sequence). Trimming removed 1 base at V and 1 base at J, with 10 bases between. The CDR3 sequence is CASSLVDRRNTEAFF. DNA of the CDR3: TGTGCCAGCAGCTTAGTTGACAGGCGGAACACTGAAGCTTTCTTT.

The chain links TRBV7-9 to TRBJ1-2, with 8 bases fitting TRBD1. The germline CDR1 and CDR2 sequences are SEHNR and FQNEAQ (reference sequence). The CDR3 covers 14 residues. The junction had 4 bases not matched to a gene; V was cut back by 1 base and J by 6 bases. The chain's CDR3 is CASSLGTGSDGYTF. For the CDR3, the DNA is TGTGCCAGCAGCTTAGGGACAGGGAGTGATGGCTACACCTTC.

The genes are TRBV29-1 and TRBJ1-5; possible D gene TRBD1, 5 bases. This CDR3 comprises 12 residues. From germline, CDR1 is SQVTM and CDR2 ANQGSEA. Between the trimmed V and J ends, which lost 7 bases and 9 bases, there was a span of 16 bases. CDR3 sequence (DNA): TGCAGCGCCTACAGGACTAGGGGGCCCCAGCATTTT. It translates to CSAYRTRGPQHF. Using reference TRBV29-1 and TRBJ1-5 for the parts outside the CDR3, the full variable domain is SAVISQKPSRDICQRGTSLTIQCQVDSQVTMMFWYRQQPGQSLTLIATANQGSEATYESGFVIDKFPISRPNLTFSTLTVSNMSPEDSSIYLCSAYRTRGPQHFGDGTRLSIL.

The rearrangement links TRBV7-7 to TRBJ1-3; possibly TRBD1 for D (5 bases). CDR3 length equals 14 residues. With 3 bases removed from V and 1 base from J, the gap between germline ends came to 7 bases. Germline lookup yields CDR1 SSHAT and CDR2 FNYEAQ (reference sequence). CDR3 loop: CASSLGGSGNTIYF. The CDR3 bases are TGTGCCAGCAGCTTGGGGGGGTCTGGAAACACCATATATTTT.

The gene calls are TRBV11-1 and TRBJ2-1; D is uncertain. The ends were cut back, 5 bases at V and 8 bases at J, with 13 bases in the middle. CDR3 length equals 13 residues. CDR1 is SGHAT and CDR2 is FQDESV in the germline V gene (reference sequence). CDR3 sequence: CASSRSSVDEQFF. In nucleotides, the CDR3 is TGTGCCAGCAGCCGATCTAGTGTTGATGAGCAGTTCTTC.

The rearrangement uses TRBV2 and TRBJ2-1; D remains unclear. Germline CDR1 is SNHLY and CDR2 is FYNNEI. This CDR3 is built from 14 residues. V was shortened by 3 bases and J by 5 bases, with 11 bases between the two germline ends. CDR3 sequence: CASSESLPNNEQFF. CDR3 nucleotides: TGTGCCAGCAGTGAGAGTCTACCTAACAATGAGCAGTTCTTC.